These 14 T cell receptor beta chains originate from one sample sequenced in a study of spatial heterogeneity in lung cancer. As to time point: blood at routine non-recurrence follow-up after resection. The sequenced material consisted of unsorted whole RNA from tumor, nontumor lung or frozen PBMC. Via MiXCR, TCRdb re-called the 5' RACE reads, giving one row per CDR3 protein. The sample yields more than 95,000 distinct CDR3 sequences, 9% to 15% seen once. Specimen: PBMCs, collected at follow-up. Source of these receptors: a male donor with early-stage non-small cell lung cancer.

The V call is TRBV7-2, the J call TRBJ2-5; D possibly corresponds to TRBD1 (5 bases). V lost 11 bases to trimming and J lost 1 base, with 8 bases between them. Germline V lookup: CDR1 SGHTA, CDR2 FQGNSA. The CDR3 runs to 11 residues. The CDR3 spells CASDTQETQYF. Here the CDR3 DNA reads TGTGCCTCGGACACCCAAGAGACCCAGTACTTC.

This clonotype was observed many times. J is TRBJ2-1 and V is TRBV2; TRBD1 agrees at 8 bases. This CDR3 has 16 amino acids. The germline gives CDR1 SNHLY, CDR2 FYNNEI. Trimming took 8 bases from V and 6 from J; bases not matched to a gene: 15. The CDR3: CASQGQEESLGNEQFF. The CDR3 coding sequence is TGTGCCAGCCAGGGACAGGAGGAATCCCTGGGCAATGAGCAGTTCTTC.

The genes are TRBV4-3 and TRBJ2-2; TRBD2 is a possible D gene (6 bases). Trimming pared 0 bases from V and 8 bases from J, leaving 13 bases between. The germline V gene has CDR1 LGHNA and CDR2 YSLEER. The CDR3 contains 15 residues. Written as DNA, the CDR3 is TGCGCCAGCAGCCAAGATCAGGGACTCACGGGGGAGCTGTTTTTT. This sequence encodes CASSQDQGLTGELFF.

The CDR3 loop reads CASSHDPGQGAMSYTF. DNA for the CDR3: TGCGCCAGCAGCCATGATCCGGGACAGGGGGCAATGAGCTACACCTTC. The chain has TRBV4-1 and TRBJ1-2; TRBD1 matches 12 bases. After removal of 3 bases from V and 9 bases from J, the junction contained 11 bases not matched to a gene. The CDR3 totals 16 residues. Germline V gene sequence: CDR1 MGHRA, CDR2 YSYEKL.

This clonotype came up a few times. The V gene is TRBV20-1, the J gene TRBJ2-5, with 9 positions matching TRBD1. The CDR3 sequence is 18 residues long. J was trimmed by 4 bases and V by 5 bases; bases with no gene match: 20. Germline CDR1 reads DFQATT; CDR2 reads SNEGSKA (reference sequence). CDR3 residues: CSAGEPGQGILRTETQYF. DNA for the CDR3: TGCAGTGCTGGCGAACCGGGACAGGGAATTTTACGCACAGAGACCCAGTACTTC.

Ten or more counts support this clonotype. This chain uses TRBV2 with TRBJ1-6, with D hard to call. V was clipped by 7 bases and J by 6 bases, with 10 bases between them. The CDR3 spans 13 residues. Germline assignment: CDR1 SNHLY and CDR2 FYNNEI. CDR3: CASKREPNSPLHF. The CDR3 bases are TGTGCCAGCAAGAGGGAACCTAATTCACCCCTCCACTTT. Variable domain in full (rest from reference TRBV2 and TRBJ1-6): EPEVTQTPSHQVTQMGQEVILRCVPISNHLYFYWYRQILGQKVEFLVSFYNNEISEKSEIFDDQFSVERPDGSNFTLKIRSTKLEDSAMYFCASKREPNSPLHFGNGTRLTVT.

This clonotype was seen a few times. One end of the junction is discordant with germline, which a read error may explain. V usage is TRBV7-7 and J usage is TRBJ2-5; D is ambiguous. Germline V gives CDR1 SSHAT, CDR2 FNYEAQ (reference sequence). This CDR3 has 11 amino acids. Written as DNA, the CDR3 is TGTGCTAGCAGCTCCTCGGAGACCCAGTACTTC. It is translated as CASSSSETQYF.

This clonotype was seen a handful of times. The chain has TRBV7-2 and TRBJ2-1, with a tentative D call TRBD2 (6 bases). In germline, CDR1 is SGHTA, CDR2 FQGNSA. The CDR3 is 15 amino acids. Trimming left V 5 bases short and J 0 bases short, with 11 bases between. CDR3 region: CASSPGTASYNEQFF. The CDR3 DNA reads TGTGCCAGCAGCCCTGGGACTGCCTCCTACAATGAGCAGTTCTTC.

This clonotype was counted only a few times. The chain uses TRBV7-9 and TRBJ2-4; possible D gene TRBD1, 6 bases. CDR3 size: 17 residues. The germline V and J ends were trimmed by 5 bases and 0 bases, with 17 bases remaining between them. Germline CDR1 and CDR2: SEHNR and FQNEAQ (reference sequence). In nucleotides, the CDR3 is TGTGCCAGCAGCCCAATTTACAGGGATCTAGCCAAAAACATTCAGTACTTC. It codes for CASSPIYRDLAKNIQYF. Based on the CDR3 plus reference TRBV7-9 and TRBJ2-4, the full variable domain is DTGVSQNPRHKITKRGQNVTFRCDPISEHNRLYWYRQTLGQGPEFLTYFQNEAQLEKSRLLSDRFSAERPKGSFSTLEIQRTEQGDSAMYLCASSPIYRDLAKNIQYFGAGTRLSVL.

J is TRBJ1-1 and V is TRBV28, with D uncertain. Germline V gene sequence: CDR1 MDHEN, CDR2 SYDVKM. CDR3 length equals 16 residues. Trimming removed 3 bases at V and 0 bases at J, with 14 bases between. The CDR3 region is CASSFPERRVNTEAFF. The CDR3 DNA reads TGTGCCAGCAGTTTTCCCGAAAGACGGGTGAACACTGAAGCTTTCTTT.

This clonotype occurred a few times. V usage is TRBV10-3 and J usage is TRBJ2-3; maybe TRBD2 (6 bases). Germline loops: CDR1 ENHRY, CDR2 SYGVKD. With 4 bases removed from V and 4 bases from J, the gap between germline ends came to 15 bases. This CDR3 has 15 residues. This CDR3 is CAISGRGNDADTQYF. CDR3 DNA sequence: TGTGCCATCAGTGGACGGGGGAACGATGCAGATACGCAGTATTTT.

This clonotype was observed a few times. V usage is TRBV20-1 and J usage is TRBJ1-2; TRBD1 matches at 9 bases. The V gene's germline CDR1 is DFQATT and CDR2 SNEGSKA (reference sequence). With V trimmed by 7 bases and J by 4 bases, 10 bases remained unmatched. CDR3 length: 14 amino acids. The CDR3 is CSVVGQGYGYGYTF. CDR3 coding DNA: TGCAGTGTCGTGGGACAGGGTTACGGCTATGGCTACACCTTC.

This clonotype was recorded at least ten times. J is TRBJ1-6 and V is TRBV3-1, with D perhaps matching TRBD1 (5 bases). Per the germline V gene, CDR1 is LGHDT and CDR2 is YNNKEL (reference sequence). V lost 3 bases and J lost 9, with 9 bases in between. The CDR3 length is 13 residues. CDR3 protein: CASSHQGSSPLHF. CDR3 DNA sequence: TGTGCCAGCAGCCATCAGGGTAGTTCACCCCTCCACTTT.

The rearrangement links TRBV28 to TRBJ1-1, with no clear D. V lost 8 bases to trimming and J lost 0 bases, with 13 bases between them. Looked up from germline, CDR1 is MDHEN and CDR2 is SYDVKM. The CDR3 is made up of 14 amino acids. CDR3 sequence: CASLRGMMNTEAFF. The CDR3, as DNA: TGTGCCAGCTTACGAGGGATGATGAACACTGAAGCTTTCTTT.